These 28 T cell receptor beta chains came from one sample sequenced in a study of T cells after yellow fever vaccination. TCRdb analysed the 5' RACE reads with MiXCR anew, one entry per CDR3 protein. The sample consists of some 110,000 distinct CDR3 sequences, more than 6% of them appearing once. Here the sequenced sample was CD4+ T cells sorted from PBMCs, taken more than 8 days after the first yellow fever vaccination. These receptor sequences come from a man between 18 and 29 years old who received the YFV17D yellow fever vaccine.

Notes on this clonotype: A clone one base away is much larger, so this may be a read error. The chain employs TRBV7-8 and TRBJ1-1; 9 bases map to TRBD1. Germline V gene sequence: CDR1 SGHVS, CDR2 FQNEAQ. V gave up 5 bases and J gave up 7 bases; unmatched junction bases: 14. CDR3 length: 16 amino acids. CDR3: CASSPRGSQGADEAFF. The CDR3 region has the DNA TGTGCCAGCAGCCCACGGGGTTCACAGGGGGCTGATGAAGCTTTCTTT. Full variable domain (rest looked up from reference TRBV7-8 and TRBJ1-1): GAGVSQSPRYKVAKRGQDVALRCDPISGHVSLFWYQQALGQGPEFLTYFQNEAQLDKSGLPSDRFFAERPEGSVSTLKIQRTQQEDSAVYLCASSPRGSQGADEAFFGQGTRLTVV.

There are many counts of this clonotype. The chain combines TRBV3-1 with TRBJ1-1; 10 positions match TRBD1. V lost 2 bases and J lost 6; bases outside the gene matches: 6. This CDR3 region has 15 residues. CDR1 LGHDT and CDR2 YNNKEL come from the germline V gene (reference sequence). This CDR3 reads CASSQTPGTGAEAFF. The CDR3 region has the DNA TGTGCCAGCAGCCAAACCCCCGGGACAGGGGCTGAAGCTTTCTTT. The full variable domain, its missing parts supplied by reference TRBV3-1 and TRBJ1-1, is DTAVSQTPKYLVTQMGNDKSIKCEQNLGHDTMYWYKQDSKKFLKIMFSYNNKELIINETVPNRFSPKSPDKAHLNLHINSLELGDSAVYFCASSQTPGTGAEAFFGQGTRLTVV.

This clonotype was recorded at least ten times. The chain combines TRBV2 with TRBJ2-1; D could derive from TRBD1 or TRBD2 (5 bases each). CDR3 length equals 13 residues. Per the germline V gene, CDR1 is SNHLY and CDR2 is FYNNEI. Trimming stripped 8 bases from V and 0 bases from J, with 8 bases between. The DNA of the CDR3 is TGTGCCAGCCGAGGGGACTCCTACAATGAGCAGTTCTTC. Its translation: CASRGDSYNEQFF. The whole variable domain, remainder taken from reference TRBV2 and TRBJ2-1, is EPEVTQTPSHQVTQMGQEVILRCVPISNHLYFYWYRQILGQKVEFLVSFYNNEISEKSEIFDDQFSVERPDGSNFTLKIRSTKLEDSAMYFCASRGDSYNEQFFGPGTRLTVL.

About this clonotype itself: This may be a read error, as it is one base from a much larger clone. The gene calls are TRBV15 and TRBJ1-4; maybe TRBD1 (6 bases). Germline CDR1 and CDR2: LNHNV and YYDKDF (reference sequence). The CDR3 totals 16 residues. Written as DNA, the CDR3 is TGTGGCACCAGCAGAGATCTCGCAGGAGGGGGTGAAAAACTGTTTTTT. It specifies CGTSRDLAGGGEKLFF.

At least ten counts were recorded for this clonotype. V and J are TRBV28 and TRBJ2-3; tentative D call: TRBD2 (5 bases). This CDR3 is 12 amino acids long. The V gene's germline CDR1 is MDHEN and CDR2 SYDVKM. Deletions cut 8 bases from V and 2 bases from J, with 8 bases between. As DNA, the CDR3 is TGTGCCAGCCGCGGGTACACAGATACGCAGTATTTT. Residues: CASRGYTDTQYF.

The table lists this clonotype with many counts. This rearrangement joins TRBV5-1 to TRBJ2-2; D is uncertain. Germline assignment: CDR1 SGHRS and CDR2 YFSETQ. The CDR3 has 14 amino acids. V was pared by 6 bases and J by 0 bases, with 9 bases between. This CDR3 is CASMVATNTGELFF. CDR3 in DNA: TGCGCCAGCATGGTGGCGACGAACACCGGGGAGCTGTTTTTT.

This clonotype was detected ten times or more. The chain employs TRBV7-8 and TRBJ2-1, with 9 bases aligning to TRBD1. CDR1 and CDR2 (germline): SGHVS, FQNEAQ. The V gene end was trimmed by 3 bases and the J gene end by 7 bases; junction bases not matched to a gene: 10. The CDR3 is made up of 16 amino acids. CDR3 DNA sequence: TGTGCCAGCAGCTTGGCAACAGGGGGCGGTGGGAATGAGCAGTTCTTC. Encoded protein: CASSLATGGGGNEQFF.

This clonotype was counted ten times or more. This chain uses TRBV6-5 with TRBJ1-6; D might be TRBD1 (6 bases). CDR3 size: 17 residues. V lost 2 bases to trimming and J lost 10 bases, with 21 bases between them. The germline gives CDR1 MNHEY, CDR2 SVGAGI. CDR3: CASSYRDGGAFNSPLHF. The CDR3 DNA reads TGTGCCAGCAGTTACAGGGATGGGGGCGCGTTTAACTCACCCCTCCACTTT.

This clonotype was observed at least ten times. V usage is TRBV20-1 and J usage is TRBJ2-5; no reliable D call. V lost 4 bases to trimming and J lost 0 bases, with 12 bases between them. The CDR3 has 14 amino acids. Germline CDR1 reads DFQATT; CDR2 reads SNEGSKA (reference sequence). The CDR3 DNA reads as TGCAGTGCTACAGCCCGACGGGACCAAGAGACCCAGTACTTC. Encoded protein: CSATARRDQETQYF.

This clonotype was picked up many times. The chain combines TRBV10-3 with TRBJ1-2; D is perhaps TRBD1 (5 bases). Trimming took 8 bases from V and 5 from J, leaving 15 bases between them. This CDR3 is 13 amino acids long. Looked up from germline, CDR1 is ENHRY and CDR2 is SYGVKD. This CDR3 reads CAIGGVGVYGYTF. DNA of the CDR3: TGTGCCATCGGAGGGGTCGGTGTTTATGGCTACACCTTC.

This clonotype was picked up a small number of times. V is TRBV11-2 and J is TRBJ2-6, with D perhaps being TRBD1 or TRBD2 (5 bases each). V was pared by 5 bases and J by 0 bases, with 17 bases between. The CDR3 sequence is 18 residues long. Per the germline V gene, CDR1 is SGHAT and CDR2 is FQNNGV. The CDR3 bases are TGTGCCAGCAGCGACCGGGACGCCGGCCTCTCTGGGGCCAACGTCCTGACTTTC. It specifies CASSDRDAGLSGANVLTF.

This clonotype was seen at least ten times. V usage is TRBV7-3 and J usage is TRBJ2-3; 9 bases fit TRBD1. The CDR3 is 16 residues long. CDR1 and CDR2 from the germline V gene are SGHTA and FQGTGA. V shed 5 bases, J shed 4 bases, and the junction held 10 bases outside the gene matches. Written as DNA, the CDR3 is TGTGCCAGCAGCGCTCCGGGACAGGGTGTTTCAGATACGCAGTATTTT. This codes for CASSAPGQGVSDTQYF.

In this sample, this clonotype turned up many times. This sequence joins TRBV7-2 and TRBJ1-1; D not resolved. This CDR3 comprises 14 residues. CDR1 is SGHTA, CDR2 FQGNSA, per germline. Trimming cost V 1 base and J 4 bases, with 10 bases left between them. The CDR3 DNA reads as TGTGCCAGCAGCTTAGGGCTTTCTGGCACTGAAGCTTTCTTT. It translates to CASSLGLSGTEAFF.

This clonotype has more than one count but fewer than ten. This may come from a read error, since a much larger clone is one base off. The CDR3 protein is CSVEVHGGQPQHF. CDR3 nucleotide sequence: TGCAGCGTTGAAGTACACGGAGGTCAGCCCCAGCATTTT. The chain joins TRBV29-1 to TRBJ1-5; D is ambiguous. Germline V gene sequence: CDR1 SQVTM, CDR2 ANQGSEA. This CDR3 contains 13 residues. Trimming pared 1 base from V and 6 bases from J, leaving 10 bases between.

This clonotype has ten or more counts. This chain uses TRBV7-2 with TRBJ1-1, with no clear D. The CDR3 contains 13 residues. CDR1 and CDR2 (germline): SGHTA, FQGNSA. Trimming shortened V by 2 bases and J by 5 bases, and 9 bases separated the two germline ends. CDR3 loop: CASSLFPETEAFF. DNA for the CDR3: TGTGCCAGCAGCTTATTCCCTGAGACTGAAGCTTTCTTT.

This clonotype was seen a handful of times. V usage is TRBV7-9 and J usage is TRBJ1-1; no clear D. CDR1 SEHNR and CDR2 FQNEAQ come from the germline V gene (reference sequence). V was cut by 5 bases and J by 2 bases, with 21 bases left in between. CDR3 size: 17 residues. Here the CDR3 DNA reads TGTGCCAGCAGCCTGGGCGCATGGGCCGCCCGCAACACTGAAGCTTTCTTT. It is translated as CASSLGAWAARNTEAFF.

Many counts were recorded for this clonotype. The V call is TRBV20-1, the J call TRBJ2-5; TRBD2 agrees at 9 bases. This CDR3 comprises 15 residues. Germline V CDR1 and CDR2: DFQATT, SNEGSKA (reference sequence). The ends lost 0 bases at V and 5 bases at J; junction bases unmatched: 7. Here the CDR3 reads CSARDSGGPGETQYF. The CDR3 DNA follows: TGCAGTGCTAGAGATAGCGGGGGCCCGGGGGAGACCCAGTACTTC.

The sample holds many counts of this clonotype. Written as DNA, the CDR3 is TGTGCCTGGAGGGACAGTCTCCTGGGGACTAGCGGCTATGGAGATACGCAGTATTTT. This sequence encodes CAWRDSLLGTSGYGDTQYF. The gene calls are TRBV30 and TRBJ2-3; 11 bases align to TRBD2. Germline V gene data show CDR1 as GTSNPN and CDR2 as SVGIG (reference sequence). This CDR3 comprises 19 residues. V gave up 3 bases and J gave up 5 bases; unmatched junction bases: 19.

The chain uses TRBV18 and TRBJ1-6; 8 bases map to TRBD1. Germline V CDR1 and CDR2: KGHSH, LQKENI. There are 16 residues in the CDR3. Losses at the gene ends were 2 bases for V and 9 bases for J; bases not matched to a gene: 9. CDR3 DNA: TGTGCCAGCTCACCATTTTCACAGGGGGAGAGTTCACCCCTCCACTTT. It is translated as CASSPFSQGESSPLHF.

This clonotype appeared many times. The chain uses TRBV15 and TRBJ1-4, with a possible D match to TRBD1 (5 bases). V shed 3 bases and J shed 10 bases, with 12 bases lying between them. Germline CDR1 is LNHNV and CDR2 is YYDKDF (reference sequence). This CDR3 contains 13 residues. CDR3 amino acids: CATSSRARGKLFF. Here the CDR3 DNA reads TGTGCCACCAGCAGTCGAGCGAGGGGAAAACTGTTTTTT.

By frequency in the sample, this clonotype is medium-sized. CDR3 sequence reads: CASSVYSRAEAFF. In nucleotides, the CDR3 is TGTGCCAGCAGCGTCTATTCTCGGGCTGAAGCTTTCTTT. The chain employs TRBV7-2 and TRBJ1-1; no reliable D call. Germline CDR1 is SGHTA and CDR2 is FQGNSA. Trimming shortened V by 5 bases and J by 6 bases, and 13 bases separated the two germline ends. There are 13 residues in the CDR3.

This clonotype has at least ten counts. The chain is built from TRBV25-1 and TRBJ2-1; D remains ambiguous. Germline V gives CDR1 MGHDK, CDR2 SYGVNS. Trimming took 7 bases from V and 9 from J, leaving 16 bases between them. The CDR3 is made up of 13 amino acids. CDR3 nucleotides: TGTGCCAGCAACTCCATGGGGTATGGTGAGCAGTTCTTC. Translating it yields CASNSMGYGEQFF.

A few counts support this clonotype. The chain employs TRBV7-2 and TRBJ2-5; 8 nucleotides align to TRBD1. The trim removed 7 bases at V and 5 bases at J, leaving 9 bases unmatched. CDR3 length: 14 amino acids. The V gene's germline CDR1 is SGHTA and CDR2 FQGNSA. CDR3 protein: CASTEPGGTETQYF. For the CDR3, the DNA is TGTGCCAGCACCGAACCAGGGGGCACGGAGACCCAGTACTTC.

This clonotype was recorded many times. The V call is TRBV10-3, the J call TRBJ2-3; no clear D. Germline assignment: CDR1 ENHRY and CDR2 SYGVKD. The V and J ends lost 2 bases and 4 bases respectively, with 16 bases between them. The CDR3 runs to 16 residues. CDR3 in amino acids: CAISELGQLESDTQYF. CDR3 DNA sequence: TGTGCCATCAGTGAGCTGGGTCAGCTCGAGTCAGATACGCAGTATTTT.

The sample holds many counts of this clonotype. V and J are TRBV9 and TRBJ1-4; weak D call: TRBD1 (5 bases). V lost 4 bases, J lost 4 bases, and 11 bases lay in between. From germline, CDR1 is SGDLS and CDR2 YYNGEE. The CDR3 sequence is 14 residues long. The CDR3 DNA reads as TGTGCCAGCAGCCTGGGACTGCATAATGAAAAACTGTTTTTT. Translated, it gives CASSLGLHNEKLFF.

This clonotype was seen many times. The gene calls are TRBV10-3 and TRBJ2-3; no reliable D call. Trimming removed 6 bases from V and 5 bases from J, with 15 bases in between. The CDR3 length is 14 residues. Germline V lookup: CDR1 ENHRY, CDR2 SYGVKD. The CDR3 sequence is CAIRTHSSVDTQYF. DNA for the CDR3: TGTGCCATCAGGACGCACAGCTCTGTAGATACGCAGTATTTT.

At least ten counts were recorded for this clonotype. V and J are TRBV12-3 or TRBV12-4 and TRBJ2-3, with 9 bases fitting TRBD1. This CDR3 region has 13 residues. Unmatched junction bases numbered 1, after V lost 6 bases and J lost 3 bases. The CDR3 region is CASRTGGTDTQYF. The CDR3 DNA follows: TGTGCCAGCAGGACAGGGGGGACAGATACGCAGTATTTT.

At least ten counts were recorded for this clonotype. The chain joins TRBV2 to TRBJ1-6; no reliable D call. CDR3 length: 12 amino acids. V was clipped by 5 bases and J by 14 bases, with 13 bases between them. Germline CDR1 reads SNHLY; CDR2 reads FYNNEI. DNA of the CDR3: TGTGCCAGCAGTCCCAGTGCGGGGTCCCTCCACTTT. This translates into CASSPSAGSLHF.